Below, 31 T cell receptor beta chains from the same sample are listed, as sequenced in a study of blood T cell repertoires in COVID-19. Assay: immunoSEQ multiplex PCR; the TCRdb copy retains only in-frame clones and omits some. The data contain tens of thousands of clones, over 60% of them seen just once; the ten biggest clones take up approximately 2.1%. Material for sequencing was peripheral blood. These receptors were obtained from a man between 65 and 80 years old with COVID-19, enrolled during active disease.

This clone was seen a few times. The chain couples TRBV30 to TRBJ1-6; no reliable D call. CDR1 and CDR2 from the germline V gene are GTSNPN and SVGIG (reference sequence). V was cut by 2 bases and J by 0 bases, with 11 bases left in between. The CDR3 loop spans 16 amino acids. The CDR3 DNA reads TGTGCCTGGAGTAAGGGAGGAAGCTCCTATAATTCACCCCTCCACTTT. Protein: CAWSKGGSSYNSPLHF.

Only a few counts were recorded for this clone. The rearrangement uses TRBV28 and TRBJ2-1; 9 nucleotides match TRBD1. Germline assignment: CDR1 MDHEN and CDR2 SYDVKM. J was trimmed by 2 bases and V by 5 bases; bases with no gene match: 7. The CDR3 is 16 residues long. CDR3 sequence: CASSPAGTGTYNEQFF. The DNA of the CDR3 is TGTGCCAGCAGTCCCGCCGGGACAGGGACCTACAATGAGCAGTTCTTC. Full variable domain (rest looked up from reference TRBV28 and TRBJ2-1): DVKVTQSSRYLVKRTGEKVFLECVQDMDHENMFWYRQDPGLGLRLIYFSYDVKMKEKGDIPEGYSVSREKKERFSLILESASTNQTSMYLCASSPAGTGTYNEQFFGPGTRLTVL.

The chain links TRBV5-1 to TRBJ2-3, with 12 positions matching TRBD2. Germline values: CDR1 SGHRS, CDR2 YFSETQ. V lost 0 bases to trimming and J lost 3 bases; unmatched junction nucleotides: 5. CDR3 length: 17 residues. CDR3 coding DNA: TGCGCCAGCAGCTTGGCGGCTAGCGGGAGGGATACAGATACGCAGTATTTT. Translated, it gives CASSLAASGRDTDTQYF.

This clone has just a few counts. This chain joins TRBV5-1 and TRBJ2-4, with 12 positions matching TRBD1. Germline CDR1 SGHRS, CDR2 YFSETQ. J lost 8 bases, V lost 4 bases, and 10 bases had no gene match. The CDR3 spans 16 residues. The chain's CDR3 is CASSTGTGGGVDIQYF. The CDR3 region has the DNA TGCGCCAGCAGCACCGGGACAGGGGGCGGTGTGGACATTCAGTACTTC.

This clone was recorded a few times. The chain has TRBV28 and TRBJ1-4; D remains ambiguous. The V and J ends lost 6 bases and 5 bases respectively, with 4 bases between them. Germline assignment: CDR1 MDHEN and CDR2 SYDVKM. There are 11 residues in the CDR3. The CDR3 sequence: CASRLNEKLFF. CDR3 nucleotides: TGTGCCAGCAGGCTAAATGAAAAACTGTTTTTT.

J is TRBJ2-7 and V is TRBV6-2 or TRBV6-3; 9 nucleotides match TRBD2. The CDR3 is 15 amino acids. The V gene end was trimmed by 5 bases and the J gene end by 5 bases; junction bases not matched to a gene: 10. In germline, CDR1 is MNHEY, CDR2 SVGEGT. CDR3: CASSNVAGVVDEQYF. In DNA form, the CDR3 reads TGTGCCAGCAGTAACGTAGCGGGAGTTGTGGACGAGCAGTACTTC.

This clone came up a few times. The chain uses TRBV27 and TRBJ1-5; 9 bases are shared with TRBD1. After removal of 4 bases from V and 7 bases from J, the junction contained 8 bases not matched to a gene. The CDR3 has 15 amino acids. Germline V CDR1 and CDR2: MNHEY, SMNVEV (reference sequence). CDR3 loop: CASSSQGAVMQPQHF. CDR3 nucleotides: TGTGCCAGCAGTTCACAGGGGGCAGTGATGCAGCCCCAGCATTTT.

Only one count was recorded for this clone. V usage is TRBV5-6 and J usage is TRBJ1-2; 11 positions agree with TRBD1. This CDR3 region has 15 residues. The germline gives CDR1 SGHDT, CDR2 YYEEEE. Germline trimming cut 4 bases from V and 2 bases from J; bases unmatched to any gene: 4. The CDR3 nucleotides are TGTGCCAGCAGCCTGTGGACAGGGGGCAACTATGGCTACACCTTC. It codes for CASSLWTGGNYGYTF.

This clone came up a few times. The genes are TRBV15 and TRBJ2-3, with TRBD2 as a possible D gene (5 bases). Germline values: CDR1 LNHNV, CDR2 YYDKDF (reference sequence). The V end lost 2 bases, the J end lost 6 bases, and 6 bases lay between the germline ends. The CDR3 loop spans 12 amino acids. CDR3 sequence reads: CATSRSGDTQYF. The CDR3 region has the DNA TGTGCCACCAGCAGATCGGGGGATACGCAGTATTTT. The full variable domain, in which reference TRBV15 and TRBJ2-3 provide the parts outside the CDR3, is DAMVIQNPRYQVTQFGKPVTLSCSQTLNHNVMYWYQQKSSQAPKLLFHYYDKDFNNEADTPDNFQSRRPNTSFCFLDIRSPGLGDTAMYLCATSRSGDTQYFGPGTRLTVL.

V gene TRBV2 combines with J gene TRBJ1-5, with D maybe TRBD1 (6 bases). Trimming took 6 bases from V and 0 from J, leaving 12 bases between them. The CDR3 consists of 15 residues. The germline V gene encodes CDR1 SNHLY and CDR2 FYNNEI. The CDR3 reads CASRREGDSNQPQHF. CDR3 sequence (DNA): TGTGCCAGCAGACGAGAGGGGGATAGCAATCAGCCCCAGCATTTT.

The chain is built from TRBV5-1 and TRBJ2-7; no reliable D call. The V gene lost 6 bases and the J gene lost 3 bases, with 10 bases spanning the gap. The length of the CDR3 is 12 residues. CDR1 is SGHRS, CDR2 YFSETQ, per germline. The CDR3 DNA sequence: TGCGCCAGCACCTCAACAAGCTACGAGCAGTACTTC. Encoded protein: CASTSTSYEQYF.

The chain is built from TRBV19 and TRBJ2-1; 9 nucleotides align to TRBD2. Looked up from germline, CDR1 is LNHDA and CDR2 is SQIVND (reference sequence). This CDR3 has 15 amino acids. The V gene end was trimmed by 3 bases and the J gene end by 7 bases; junction bases not matched to a gene: 7. The CDR3 nucleotides read TGTGCCAGTAGTATGGGCGGGAGGGCCGAGAATGAGCAGTTCTTC. This sequence encodes CASSMGGRAENEQFF.

This clone was observed a handful of times. The J gene is TRBJ1-1, the V gene TRBV6-6; 9 positions agree with TRBD1. V lost 4 bases and J lost 5; bases outside the gene matches: 5. The length of the CDR3 is 14 residues. Per the germline V gene, CDR1 is MNHNY and CDR2 is SVGAGI (reference sequence). CDR3 coding DNA: TGTGCCAGCAGTTTTGGACAGGGGAGTACTGAAGCTTTCTTT. This sequence encodes CASSFGQGSTEAFF.

J is TRBJ1-2 and V is TRBV5-1; 8 nucleotides agree with TRBD1. Looked up from germline, CDR1 is SGHRS and CDR2 is YFSETQ. V lost 5 bases to trimming and J lost 3 bases; unmatched junction nucleotides: 15. The length of the CDR3 is 17 residues. Here the CDR3 reads CASRPELTGGPHYGYTF. CDR3 DNA sequence: TGCGCCAGCAGGCCTGAACTCACAGGGGGTCCACACTATGGCTACACCTTC.

This chain uses TRBV7-9 with TRBJ2-3; maybe TRBD2 (6 bases). The CDR3 runs 13 residues. V shed 4 bases and J shed 11 bases, with 16 bases lying between them. Per the germline V gene, CDR1 is SEHNR and CDR2 is FQNEAQ (reference sequence). CDR3 nucleotide sequence: TGTGCCAGCAGCTCCTTTCGGGGGACGGGGCAGTATTTT. It translates to CASSSFRGTGQYF.

Only a few counts were recorded for this clone. This chain connects TRBV19 to TRBJ2-7; weak D call: TRBD1 (5 bases). CDR3 length: 16 residues. Trimming took 0 bases from V and 5 from J, leaving 17 bases between them. The germline V gene encodes CDR1 LNHDA and CDR2 SQIVND (reference sequence). The CDR3 DNA is TGTGCCAGTAGTATAGAATTCGGACAACGGTACCACGAGCAGTACTTC. Translation: CASSIEFGQRYHEQYF.

The gene calls are TRBV11-3 and TRBJ2-7; 8 bases align to TRBD1. CDR3 length: 12 amino acids. J was trimmed by 6 bases and V by 5 bases; bases with no gene match: 3. The V gene's germline CDR1 is SGHNT and CDR2 YENEEA. DNA for the CDR3: TGTGCCAGCAGCGCCGACAGGGGCGAGCAGTACTTC. This codes for CASSADRGEQYF.

The rearrangement links TRBV7-3 to TRBJ2-7, with D hard to call. V was pared by 0 bases and J by 0 bases, with 9 bases between. This CDR3 comprises 15 residues. Germline CDR1 reads SGHTA; CDR2 reads FQGTGA. Here the CDR3 DNA reads TGTGCCAGCAGCTTAACGGGCACAAGCTCCTACGAGCAGTACTTC. This sequence encodes CASSLTGTSSYEQYF. The whole variable domain, remainder taken from reference TRBV7-3 and TRBJ2-7, is GAGVSQTPSNKVTEKGKYVELRCDPISGHTALYWYRQSLGQGPEFLIYFQGTGAADDSGLPNDRFFAVRPEGSVSTLKIQRTERGDSAVYLCASSLTGTSSYEQYFGPGTRLTVT.

This clone was seen a few times. V and J are TRBV25-1 and TRBJ2-7, with a tentative D call TRBD2 (5 bases). V was trimmed by 5 bases and J by 0 bases, leaving 11 bases between them. The V gene's germline CDR1 is MGHDK and CDR2 SYGVNS. The CDR3 has 14 amino acids. CDR3 protein: CASSPRTSSYEQYF. CDR3 DNA: TGTGCCAGCAGTCCAAGGACTTCCTCCTACGAGCAGTACTTC.

The chain is built from TRBV27 and TRBJ2-3; D not certain. With 6 bases removed from V and 0 bases from J, the gap between germline ends came to 16 bases. Germline loops: CDR1 MNHEY, CDR2 SMNVEV (reference sequence). The CDR3 totals 16 residues. The CDR3: CASSVLAVYSTDTQYF. Written as DNA, the CDR3 is TGTGCCAGCAGCGTCCTTGCGGTGTATAGCACAGATACGCAGTATTTT.

V is TRBV9 and J is TRBJ1-3; 10 bases map to TRBD1. Looked up from germline, CDR1 is SGDLS and CDR2 is YYNGEE. The CDR3 has 19 amino acids. With V trimmed by 2 bases and J by 3 bases, 14 bases remained unmatched. The CDR3 nucleotides read TGTGCCAGCAGCGTCCCAGGTGGGACAGGGGAGCATTTTGGAAACACCATATATTTT. Amino acid sequence: CASSVPGGTGEHFGNTIYF.

The chain employs TRBV4-1 and TRBJ2-1, with 12 bases aligning to TRBD2. Germline V gives CDR1 MGHRA, CDR2 YSYEKL. The V segment lost 0 bases and the J segment 8 bases; nucleotides outside the gene matches: 8. The length of the CDR3 is 17 residues. The CDR3 DNA reads TGCGCCAGCAGCCAAGATTCGTTGACTAGCGGGAGCTATGAGCAGTTCTTC. Residues: CASSQDSLTSGSYEQFF.

This chain uses TRBV15 with TRBJ1-1, with 8 positions matching TRBD1. Germline V gene lookup returns CDR1 LNHNV and CDR2 YYDKDF (reference sequence). This CDR3 is built from 15 residues. V gave up 5 bases and J gave up 4 bases; unmatched junction bases: 9. The CDR3 is CATSFRQGRGTEAFF. CDR3 DNA sequence: TGTGCCACCAGCTTCCGACAGGGGAGGGGCACTGAAGCTTTCTTT.

This clone was picked up one time. CDR3 coding DNA: TGTGCCAGTAGTACCGGGACACTTAGCAATCAGCCCCAGCATTTT. Amino acid sequence: CASSTGTLSNQPQHF. The chain uses TRBV19 and TRBJ1-5; D is perhaps TRBD1 (6 bases). This CDR3 has 15 residues. Between the trimmed V and J ends, which lost 4 bases and 0 bases, there was a span of 10 bases. Germline-derived CDR1 and CDR2 are LNHDA and SQIVND (reference sequence).

This chain uses TRBV19 with TRBJ2-1, with TRBD2 as a possible D gene (5 bases). From germline, CDR1 is LNHDA and CDR2 SQIVND (reference sequence). CDR3 length: 15 amino acids. V lost 5 bases and J lost 0, with 11 bases in between. CDR3 in amino acids: CASSLASSSYNEQFF. CDR3 DNA sequence: TGTGCCAGTAGTTTAGCGTCGTCCTCCTACAATGAGCAGTTCTTC.

By share of the sample, this clone is medium-sized (0.01 to 0.1%). The chain joins TRBV28 to TRBJ1-1; 7 bases match TRBD1. V trimming: 6 bases; J trimming: 1 base; junction bases outside the gene matches: 8. Germline V gene data show CDR1 as MDHEN and CDR2 as SYDVKM. The CDR3 extends over 15 amino acids. CDR3 DNA: TGTGCCAGCAGACCCTACAGGGGAGGGAACACTGAAGCTTTCTTT. Translation: CASRPYRGGNTEAFF. The full variable domain, completed using reference TRBV28 and TRBJ1-1, is DVKVTQSSRYLVKRTGEKVFLECVQDMDHENMFWYRQDPGLGLRLIYFSYDVKMKEKGDIPEGYSVSREKKERFSLILESASTNQTSMYLCASRPYRGGNTEAFFGQGTRLTVV.

This chain uses TRBV10-3 with TRBJ2-2; the match to TRBD1 covers 11 bases. With V trimmed by 7 bases and J by 5 bases, 6 bases remained unmatched. The CDR3 has 15 amino acids. From germline, CDR1 is ENHRY and CDR2 SYGVKD. CDR3 sequence reads: CAITNRDRGTGELFF. The CDR3 region has the DNA TGTGCCATCACAAACAGGGACAGGGGGACCGGGGAGCTGTTTTTT.

V and J are TRBV6-5 and TRBJ1-2, with 7 positions matching TRBD1. V gave up 6 bases and J gave up 2 bases; unmatched junction bases: 6. CDR1 MNHEY and CDR2 SVGAGI come from the germline V gene. The CDR3 contains 14 residues. CDR3 DNA: TGTGCCAGCAGACCGGGACAGAAAAACTATGGCTACACCTTC. Encoded protein: CASRPGQKNYGYTF.

The chain recombines TRBV14 with TRBJ2-3; D might be TRBD1 (5 bases). Trimming stripped 2 bases from V and 6 bases from J, with 12 bases between. The CDR3 has 14 residues. Germline values: CDR1 SGHDN, CDR2 FVKESK. CDR3 sequence reads: CASSQPIGVDTQYF. Written as DNA, the CDR3 is TGTGCCAGCAGCCAACCCATAGGGGTGGATACGCAGTATTTT.

The chain couples TRBV28 to TRBJ2-7; D is unclear. This CDR3 region has 15 residues. The V end was cut by 7 bases, the J end by 3 bases, with 19 bases between. The V gene's germline CDR1 is MDHEN and CDR2 SYDVKM. Here the CDR3 DNA reads TGTGCCAGCACTCCGACCTTGGGCACCCGCTACGAGCAGTACTTC. This gives the protein CASTPTLGTRYEQYF.

The rearrangement links TRBV2 to TRBJ2-2; perhaps TRBD1 as D (6 bases). The length of the CDR3 is 17 residues. Germline assignment: CDR1 SNHLY and CDR2 FYNNEI. The ends were cut back, 0 bases at V and 1 base at J, with 12 bases in the middle. CDR3 bases: TGTGCCAGCAGTGAAGCAGGCAGGGGCGTGAACACCGGGGAGCTGTTTTTT. This codes for CASSEAGRGVNTGELFF.